A selection of T cell receptor beta chains follows, all from one sample in a study of blood T cells in healthy people across ages. TCRdb itself ran the 5' RACE reads through MiXCR, one entry per CDR3 protein. Found here are roughly 1,300,000 distinct CDR3 sequences, roughly 64% of them singletons; the top ten hold 6.5% to 8%. Sequenced sample: blood. The receptors originated from a man aged 18 to 30 in good health. Each CDR3 is given with its conserved first and last residue. A D gene is named only where the DNA matches it firmly. Clone size is not always given. Where it is, it says once, few, many or a class for expanded clones.

D gene: NA; clone size: NA; J gene: TRBJ1-1; V gene: TRBV4-1; CDR3 length: 15; CDR3 protein: CASSHVIDGSTEAFF; CDR3 DNA: TGCGCCAGCAGCCACGTTATTGACGGGAGCACTGAAGCTTTCTTT
D gene: TRBD1; clone size: few; J gene: TRBJ2-4; V gene: TRBV5-1; CDR3 length: 18; CDR3 protein: CASSLSTGRNPTKNIQYF; CDR3 DNA: TGCGCCAGCAGTCTGTCGACAGGGAGAAACCCAACCAAAAACATTCAGTACTTC
D gene: NA; clone size: NA; J gene: TRBJ1-2; V gene: TRBV6-6; CDR3 length: 17; CDR3 protein: CASSYSSAFGETYGYTF; CDR3 DNA: TGTGCCAGCAGTTACTCATCGGCGTTTGGGGAGACCTATGGCTACACCTTC
D gene: TRBD1; clone size: NA; J gene: TRBJ2-7; V gene: TRBV20-1; CDR3 length: 13; CDR3 protein: CSASGTVNYEQYF; CDR3 DNA: TGCAGTGCTAGCGGGACAGTAAACTACGAGCAGTACTTC
D gene: NA; clone size: few; J gene: TRBJ2-1; V gene: TRBV4-1; CDR3 length: 13; CDR3 protein: CASSQPNRNEQFF; CDR3 DNA: TGCGCCAGCAGCCAACCTAACAGAAATGAGCAGTTCTTC
D gene: TRBD1; clone size: many; J gene: TRBJ2-1; V gene: TRBV7-2; CDR3 length: 14; CDR3 protein: CASSLVGQMNEQFF; CDR3 DNA: TGTGCCAGCAGCTTAGTGGGACAGATGAATGAGCAGTTCTTC
D gene: NA; clone size: few; J gene: TRBJ2-1; V gene: TRBV20-1; CDR3 length: 11; CDR3 protein: CSAKMDNEQFF; CDR3 DNA: TGCAGTGCCAAGATGGACAATGAGCAGTTCTTC
D gene: NA; clone size: NA; J gene: TRBJ1-2; V gene: TRBV20-1; CDR3 length: 13; CDR3 protein: CSAHPTGTHGYTF; CDR3 DNA: TGCAGTGCCCACCCTACCGGGACGCATGGCTACACCTTC
D gene: NA; clone size: many; J gene: TRBJ2-7; V gene: TRBV20-1; CDR3 length: 14; CDR3 protein: CSAIAAQSQYEQYF; CDR3 DNA: TGCAGTGCCATCGCGGCCCAGTCACAGTACGAGCAGTACTTC
D gene: NA; clone size: NA; J gene: TRBJ2-1; V gene: TRBV13; CDR3 length: 14; CDR3 protein: CASSGIAEYNEQFF; CDR3 DNA: TGTGCCAGCAGCGGAATAGCGGAGTACAATGAGCAGTTCTTC
D gene: TRBD2; clone size: once; J gene: TRBJ2-7; V gene: TRBV28; CDR3 length: 16; CDR3 protein: CASSLAPGGGPYEQYF; CDR3 DNA: TGTGCCAGCAGTTTAGCGCCGGGCGGGGGACCCTACGAGCAGTACTTC
D gene: NA; clone size: NA; J gene: TRBJ2-3; V gene: TRBV7-9; CDR3 length: 16; CDR3 protein: CASSLRRAELTDTQYF; CDR3 DNA: TGTGCCAGCAGCTTAAGGAGAGCGGAGTTAACAGATACGCAGTATTTT
D gene: NA; clone size: NA; J gene: TRBJ1-6; V gene: TRBV12-3/TRBV12-4; CDR3 length: 14; CDR3 protein: CASRVLSYNSPLHF; CDR3 DNA: TGTGCCAGCAGGGTACTCTCCTATAATTCACCCCTCCACTTT
D gene: NA; clone size: NA; J gene: TRBJ2-1; V gene: TRBV12-3/TRBV12-4; CDR3 length: 14; CDR3 protein: CASSPPGTFNEQFF; CDR3 DNA: TGTGCCAGCAGCCCGCCTGGGACCTTCAATGAGCAGTTCTTC
D gene: TRBD2; clone size: NA; J gene: TRBJ2-3; V gene: TRBV3-1; CDR3 length: 17; CDR3 protein: CASSQAGGRAAGDEQYF; CDR3 DNA: TGTGCCAGCAGCCAAGCAGGCGGGAGGGCCGCTGGTGACGAGCAGTATTTT
D gene: NA; clone size: NA; J gene: TRBJ2-7; V gene: TRBV29-1; CDR3 length: 13; CDR3 protein: CSGQQGTGCEQYF; CDR3 DNA: TGCAGCGGCCAACAGGGAACTGGTTGCGAGCAGTACTTC
D gene: NA; clone size: few; J gene: TRBJ2-3; V gene: TRBV20-1; CDR3 length: 17; CDR3 protein: CSARDPSRGGGTDTQYF; CDR3 DNA: TGCAGTGCTAGAGATCCATCACGGGGAGGTGGCACAGATACGCAGTATTTT
D gene: TRBD2; clone size: few; J gene: TRBJ2-3; V gene: TRBV27; CDR3 length: 15; CDR3 protein: CASSLLAGVGDTQYF; CDR3 DNA: TGTGCCAGCAGTCTACTAGCGGGAGTTGGTGATACGCAGTATTTT
D gene: NA; clone size: NA; J gene: TRBJ2-3; V gene: TRBV15; CDR3 length: 16; CDR3 protein: CATSRDGVDGTDTQYF; CDR3 DNA: TGTGCCACCAGCAGAGACGGGGTGGATGGAACAGATACGCAGTATTTT
D gene: NA; clone size: NA; J gene: TRBJ2-3; V gene: TRBV5-1; CDR3 length: 15; CDR3 protein: CASRKTLTSTDTQYF; CDR3 DNA: TGCGCCAGCAGAAAGACACTAACTAGCACAGATACGCAGTATTTT
D gene: TRBD1; clone size: NA; J gene: TRBJ2-7; V gene: TRBV18; CDR3 length: 14; CDR3 protein: CASSSGQGVREQYF; CDR3 DNA: TGTGCCAGCTCATCCGGACAGGGTGTGCGCGAGCAGTACTTC
D gene: TRBD2; clone size: NA; J gene: TRBJ2-3; V gene: TRBV20-1; CDR3 length: 15; CDR3 protein: CSAPRGGRATDTQYF; CDR3 DNA: TGCAGTGCTCCTCGCGGCGGGAGGGCCACAGATACGCAGTATTTT
D gene: TRBD1; clone size: NA; J gene: TRBJ1-6; V gene: TRBV27; CDR3 length: 15; CDR3 protein: CASSLSWGQGSPLHF; CDR3 DNA: TGTGCCAGCAGTTTATCGTGGGGACAGGGCTCACCCCTCCACTTT
D gene: NA; clone size: NA; J gene: TRBJ1-5; V gene: TRBV4-1; CDR3 length: 15; CDR3 protein: CASSQEWRGNQPQHF; CDR3 DNA: TGCGCCAGCAGCCAAGAATGGAGGGGTAATCAGCCCCAGCATTTT
D gene: TRBD2; clone size: NA; J gene: TRBJ2-3; V gene: TRBV18; CDR3 length: 16; CDR3 protein: CASGHSGRRGGDTQYF; CDR3 DNA: TGTGCCAGCGGGCATAGCGGGAGGAGAGGTGGAGATACGCAGTATTTT
D gene: TRBD2; clone size: NA; J gene: TRBJ2-1; V gene: TRBV29-1; CDR3 length: 14; CDR3 protein: CSVENSGSTNEQFF; CDR3 DNA: TGCAGCGTTGAAAATAGCGGGAGTACAAATGAGCAGTTCTTC
D gene: NA; clone size: few; J gene: TRBJ2-7; V gene: TRBV6-5; CDR3 length: 14; CDR3 protein: CASSYSNPTYEQYF; CDR3 DNA: TGTGCCAGCAGTTACTCTAATCCGACCTACGAGCAGTACTTC
D gene: NA; clone size: once; J gene: TRBJ1-5; V gene: TRBV13; CDR3 length: 16; CDR3 protein: CASSLRGDGGQETQHF; CDR3 DNA: TGTGCCAGCAGCTTAAGGGGAGACGGGGGCCAAGAGACCCAGCATTTT
D gene: NA; clone size: once; J gene: TRBJ1-1; V gene: TRBV19; CDR3 length: 13; CDR3 protein: CASSASRQTEAFF; CDR3 DNA: TGTGCCAGTAGTGCATCCCGCCAGACTGAAGCTTTCTTT
D gene: TRBD1; clone size: NA; J gene: TRBJ2-1; V gene: TRBV7-9; CDR3 length: 12; CDR3 protein: CASSARTGEQFF; CDR3 DNA: TGTGCCAGCAGCGCCCGGACAGGGGAGCAGTTCTTC
D gene: NA; clone size: once; J gene: TRBJ1-4; V gene: TRBV7-2; CDR3 length: 15; CDR3 protein: CASSPLTGGNEKLFF; CDR3 DNA: TGTGCCAGCAGCCCTCTGACTGGGGGGAATGAAAAACTGTTTTTT
D gene: NA; clone size: NA; J gene: TRBJ1-4; V gene: TRBV4-1; CDR3 length: 16; CDR3 protein: CASSQAPGGGIEKLFF; CDR3 DNA: TGCGCCAGCAGCCAAGCTCCCGGAGGAGGGATAGAAAAACTGTTTTTT
D gene: NA; clone size: few; J gene: TRBJ2-5; V gene: TRBV29-1; CDR3 length: 13; CDR3 protein: CSVAWTQKETQYF; CDR3 DNA: TGCAGCGTTGCTTGGACACAAAAAGAGACCCAGTACTTC
D gene: TRBD2; clone size: NA; J gene: TRBJ2-1; V gene: TRBV7-9; CDR3 length: 15; CDR3 protein: CASSLAGGGLHEQFF; CDR3 DNA: TGTGCCAGCAGCTTAGCTGGCGGGGGGCTCCATGAGCAGTTCTTC
D gene: NA; clone size: NA; J gene: TRBJ2-7; V gene: TRBV2; CDR3 length: 14; CDR3 protein: CASRPGLVEREQYF; CDR3 DNA: TGTGCCAGCAGGCCGGGGCTAGTTGAACGCGAGCAGTACTTC
D gene: NA; clone size: NA; J gene: TRBJ1-1; V gene: TRBV6-2/TRBV6-3; CDR3 length: 15; CDR3 protein: CASRIIRGRLAEAFF; CDR3 DNA: TGTGCCAGCAGAATAATCAGAGGGAGGTTGGCTGAAGCTTTCTTT
D gene: TRBD1; clone size: many; J gene: TRBJ1-2; V gene: TRBV29-1; CDR3 length: 15; CDR3 protein: CSVGGQVPGDYGYTF; CDR3 DNA: TGCAGCGTTGGGGGACAGGTCCCTGGGGACTATGGCTACACCTTC
D gene: NA; clone size: NA; J gene: TRBJ1-1; V gene: TRBV5-1; CDR3 length: 14; CDR3 protein: CSSSEGHVNTEAFF; CDR3 DNA: TGCTCCAGCAGCGAGGGCCACGTGAACACTGAAGCTTTCTTT
D gene: NA; clone size: NA; J gene: TRBJ1-5; V gene: TRBV12-3/TRBV12-4; CDR3 length: 13; CDR3 protein: CASSAAGSRPQHF; CDR3 DNA: TGTGCCAGCAGTGCCGCCGGGAGCCGGCCCCAGCATTTT
D gene: NA; clone size: NA; J gene: TRBJ1-4; V gene: TRBV5-1; CDR3 length: 16; CDR3 protein: CASSSGDAGANEKLFF; CDR3 DNA: TGCGCCAGCAGCTCTGGAGACGCAGGGGCTAATGAAAAACTGTTTTTT
D gene: TRBD2; clone size: once; J gene: TRBJ2-7; V gene: TRBV2; CDR3 length: 17; CDR3 protein: CASTEAPSSGGTYEQYF; CDR3 DNA: TGTGCCAGCACCGAGGCCCCATCTAGCGGGGGGACCTACGAGCAGTACTTC
D gene: NA; clone size: once; J gene: TRBJ2-3; V gene: TRBV7-9; CDR3 length: 16; CDR3 protein: CASSLVSGPITDTQYF; CDR3 DNA: TGTGCCAGCAGCTTAGTTTCCGGGCCAATCACAGATACGCAGTATTTT
D gene: NA; clone size: NA; J gene: TRBJ2-5; V gene: TRBV27; CDR3 length: 15; CDR3 protein: CASSRTKGGQETQYF; CDR3 DNA: TGTGCCAGCAGTCGGACGAAGGGAGGTCAAGAGACCCAGTACTTC
D gene: TRBD1; clone size: NA; J gene: TRBJ2-7; V gene: TRBV4-3; CDR3 length: 15; CDR3 protein: CASSQGQGSVYEQYF; CDR3 DNA: TGCGCCAGCAGCCAAGGACAGGGGTCGGTTTACGAGCAGTACTTC
D gene: NA; clone size: NA; J gene: TRBJ2-3; V gene: TRBV3-1; CDR3 length: 15; CDR3 protein: CASSQDLAVTDTQYF; CDR3 DNA: TGTGCCAGCAGTCAAGATCTTGCAGTCACAGATACGCAGTATTTT
D gene: TRBD2; clone size: many; J gene: TRBJ2-3; V gene: TRBV4-2; CDR3 length: 17; CDR3 protein: CASSTSAGGAGSDTQYF; CDR3 DNA: TGTGCCAGCAGCACCTCTGCCGGGGGGGCCGGAAGCGATACGCAGTATTTT
D gene: TRBD2; clone size: NA; J gene: TRBJ2-1; V gene: TRBV6-5; CDR3 length: 14; CDR3 protein: CASSYVGGADEQFF; CDR3 DNA: TGTGCCAGCAGTTATGTCGGGGGGGCCGATGAGCAGTTCTTC
D gene: NA; clone size: few; J gene: TRBJ2-7; V gene: TRBV27; CDR3 length: 14; CDR3 protein: CASSPTGHTYEQYF; CDR3 DNA: TGTGCCAGCAGTCCCACAGGACACACCTACGAGCAGTACTTC
D gene: NA; clone size: NA; J gene: TRBJ2-6; V gene: TRBV29-1; CDR3 length: 15; CDR3 protein: CSVGGLGSGANVLTF; CDR3 DNA: TGCAGCGTGGGGGGTTTAGGTTCTGGGGCCAACGTCCTGACTTTC
D gene: TRBD1; clone size: NA; J gene: TRBJ2-5; V gene: TRBV20-1; CDR3 length: 16; CDR3 protein: CSARKAGTGLPETQYF; CDR3 DNA: TGCAGTGCTAGGAAGGCCGGGACAGGTCTTCCTGAGACCCAGTACTTC
D gene: NA; clone size: NA; J gene: TRBJ1-4; V gene: TRBV4-1; CDR3 length: 13; CDR3 protein: CASRSQGVEKLFF; CDR3 DNA: TGCGCCAGCAGGTCACAGGGAGTTGAAAAACTGTTTTTT
D gene: NA; clone size: once; J gene: TRBJ2-5; V gene: TRBV29-1; CDR3 length: 14; CDR3 protein: CSVEARGGGETQYF; CDR3 DNA: TGCAGCGTTGAAGCGCGAGGTGGGGGGGAGACCCAGTACTTC
D gene: NA; clone size: many; J gene: TRBJ2-5; V gene: TRBV5-1; CDR3 length: 11; CDR3 protein: CASSLEGTQYF; CDR3 DNA: TGTGCCAGCAGCTTAGAGGGGACCCAGTACTTC
D gene: TRBD1; clone size: NA; J gene: TRBJ1-5; V gene: TRBV6-1; CDR3 length: 12; CDR3 protein: CAICTGDQPQHF; CDR3 DNA: TGTGCCATCTGTACAGGGGATCAGCCCCAGCATTTT
D gene: NA; clone size: NA; J gene: TRBJ2-1; V gene: TRBV7-9; CDR3 length: 13; CDR3 protein: CASSFYDLNEQFF; CDR3 DNA: TGTGCCAGCAGCTTCTATGATTTAAATGAGCAGTTCTTC
D gene: TRBD2; clone size: NA; J gene: TRBJ2-5; V gene: TRBV25-1; CDR3 length: 13; CDR3 protein: CASSPSSGGEQYF; CDR3 DNA: TGTGCCAGCAGTCCTTCTAGCGGGGGGGAGCAGTACTTC
D gene: TRBD2; clone size: NA; J gene: TRBJ2-1; V gene: TRBV20-1; CDR3 length: 15; CDR3 protein: CSASGTSGTYNEQFF; CDR3 DNA: TGCAGTGCCAGCGGGACTAGCGGAACCTACAATGAGCAGTTCTTC